The rows below give T cell receptor beta chains drawn from one sample of a study of blood T cell repertoires in COVID-19. Assay used: immunoSEQ multiplex PCR; TCRdb lists only in-frame clones, some missing. The table includes about 160,000 clones, over 80% detected once. Sequencing was carried out using peripheral blood. These receptors were obtained from a woman in her sixties with acute or convalescent COVID-19. Each CDR3 is given with its conserved first and last residue. A D gene is named only where the DNA matches it firmly. Some rows mark clone size as missing; the rest say once, few, many or name a class of expanded clone.

NA	TRBV3-1/TRBV3-2	TRBJ2-1	TRBD2	TGTGCCAGCAGCCAAGATAAGGCTAGCGGGGACCTAAATGAGCAGTTCTTC	CASSQDKASGDLNEQFF
NA	TRBV9	TRBJ2-3	TRBD2	TGTGCCAGCAGCGTAGCGGGGACTAGCACGCATACGCAGTATTTT	CASSVAGTSTHTQYF
NA	TRBV18	TRBJ2-7	NA	TGTGCCAGCTCACCCCGCAGGGCCACCTACGAGCAGTACTTC	CASSPRRATYEQYF
NA	TRBV5-1	TRBJ1-1	NA	TGCGCCAGCAGCAGGGGGGGGGAAGCCTACACTGAAGCTTTCTTT	CASSRGGEAYTEAFF
NA	TRBV11-3	TRBJ1-6	NA	TGTGCCAGCAGCTCCTCGACAGGTTCACCCCTCCACTTT	CASSSSTGSPLHF
NA	TRBV7-9	TRBJ1-1	TRBD1	TGTGCCAGCAGCTTAGCGGTGGCAGGGGGCCCCCGGGGGAACACTGAAGCTTTCTTT	CASSLAVAGGPRGNTEAFF
NA	TRBV11-3	TRBJ2-1	NA	TGTGCCAGCAGCTTAGTGGGCCAGGTGGATGAGCAGTTCTTC	CASSLVGQVDEQFF
NA	TRBV7-9	TRBJ1-2	NA	TGTGCCAGCAGCCCAACGGGGGGTACCTATGGCTACACCTTC	CASSPTGGTYGYTF
NA	TRBV7-2	TRBJ1-2	NA	TGTGCCAGCAAAAAGTCCCGTTCCGGGGATGGCTACACCTTC	CASKKSRSGDGYTF
NA	TRBV4-3	TRBJ1-2	NA	TGCGCCAGCAGCCAAACCACGGCCAGGGATGGCTACACCTTC	CASSQTTARDGYTF
NA	TRBV4-1	TRBJ2-3	NA	TGCGCCAGCAGCCAAGAACGCTACAGGGGCACAGATACGCAGTATTTT	CASSQERYRGTDTQYF
NA	TRBV6-4	TRBJ2-1	TRBD2	TGTGCCAGCAGTACTAGCGGGGGAGGGTACAATGAGCAGTTCTTC	CASSTSGGGYNEQFF
NA	TRBV5-1	TRBJ1-1	TRBD1	TGCGCCAGCAGCTCCGGACAGGGGAACACTGAAGCTTTCTTT	CASSSGQGNTEAFF
NA	TRBV19	TRBJ1-1	TRBD1	TGTGCCAGCTCGGGACAGTATATCACTGAAGCTTTCTTT	CASSGQYITEAFF
NA	TRBV4-1	TRBJ2-5	TRBD2	TGCGCCAGCAGCCAGGTAACTAGCGGGGGCCGGGGGACCCAGTACTTC	CASSQVTSGGRGTQYF
NA	TRBV3-1/TRBV3-2	TRBJ1-4	NA	TGTGCCAGCAGCCAAAGAACAGGCCGAAATGAAAAACTGTTTTTT	CASSQRTGRNEKLFF
NA	TRBV6-5	TRBJ2-7	TRBD1	TGTGCCAGCTTAGGACAGGCAGACTACGAGCAGTACTTC	CASLGQADYEQYF
NA	TRBV6-6	TRBJ1-2	NA	TGTGCCAGCAGTCCCGGTATCGGGAGGACAAATGGCTACACCTTC	CASSPGIGRTNGYTF
NA	TRBV7-9	TRBJ1-6	TRBD1	TGTGCCAGCAGCAATGAGGGGACAGCTAATTCACCCCTCCACTTT	CASSNEGTANSPLHF
NA	TRBV7-2	TRBJ1-1	NA	TGTGCCAGCAGATCCGGACAGTCAGGGACTGAAGCTTTCTTT	CASRSGQSGTEAFF
NA	TRBV28	TRBJ1-5	TRBD1	TGTGCCAGCAGGCCCGGGACAGGAGAAAATCAGCCCCAGCATTTT	CASRPGTGENQPQHF
NA	TRBV4-3	TRBJ2-5	NA	TGCGCCAGCAGCCAAGACAGACAAGAGACCCAGTACTTC	CASSQDRQETQYF
NA	TRBV29-1	TRBJ1-1	TRBD1	TGCAGCGTTGGACCGGGACAGGGGGCGCGGGAAGCTTTCTTT	CSVGPGQGAREAFF
NA	TRBV19	TRBJ2-1	TRBD2	TGTGCCAGTAGTATGGTCGCTAGCGGGGGCTACAATGAGCAGTTCTTC	CASSMVASGGYNEQFF
NA	TRBV9	TRBJ1-1	NA	TGTGCCAGCAGCGTAGCGACAGAGATGAACACTGAAGCTTTCTTT	CASSVATEMNTEAFF
NA	TRBV24-1	TRBJ2-3	TRBD2	TGTGCCACCAGTGATTTGCGGGGGGGGCGCACAGATACGCAGTATTTT	CATSDLRGGRTDTQYF
NA	TRBV2	TRBJ1-5	NA	TGTGCCAGCAGAGAAAGACAGTCGAGCAATCAGCCCCAGCATTTT	CASRERQSSNQPQHF
NA	TRBV29-1	TRBJ1-4	NA	TGCAGCGTTGAAGATCCGGTACAGGCTTTAGATGAAAAACTGTTTTTT	CSVEDPVQALDEKLFF
NA	TRBV3-1/TRBV3-2	TRBJ1-2	NA	TGTGCCAGCAGCCAAGAAGGGGCGGGATATGGCTACACCTTC	CASSQEGAGYGYTF
once	TRBV6-6	TRBJ1-1	NA	TGTGCCAGCAGTTACCTATCTGAAGCTTTCTTT	CASSYLSEAFF
NA	TRBV9	TRBJ2-7	NA	TGTGCCAGCAGCCCGGGAGCGTACTTC	CASSPGAYF
once	TRBV5-1	TRBJ2-3	TRBD1	TGCGCCAGCAGCCAGACAGGGGCAACAGATACGCAGTATTTT	CASSQTGATDTQYF
NA	TRBV28	TRBJ2-5	TRBD1	TGTGCCAGCAGTCCCCCCGGGACAGGGAAGGAGACCCAGTACTTC	CASSPPGTGKETQYF
NA	TRBV6-1	TRBJ1-3	NA	TGTGCCAGCAGTGAAGCGTTCGGACAGCTCTCTGGAAACACCATATATTTT	CASSEAFGQLSGNTIYF
few	TRBV6-2/TRBV6-3	TRBJ2-3	NA	TGTGCCAGCAACCCCTCGGGCAGGGGAAGGGGAACAGATACGCAGTATTTT	CASNPSGRGRGTDTQYF
NA	TRBV7-2	TRBJ2-5	NA	TGTGCCAGCAGCTTAGTTGAGGAAGAGACCCAGTACTTC	CASSLVEEETQYF
NA	TRBV6-5	TRBJ1-2	TRBD1	TGTGCCAGCAGTAAGTGGGACAGGGGAGACGGCTACACCTTC	CASSKWDRGDGYTF
NA	TRBV5-4	TRBJ2-1	TRBD2	TGTGCCAGCAGCTTGGGGGGACTACGGACCTACAATGAGCAGTTCTTC	CASSLGGLRTYNEQFF
NA	TRBV5-1	TRBJ2-2	TRBD1	TGCGCCAGCAGCTTATTCGGGACAGGGCGCCCCGGGGAGCTGTTTTTT	CASSLFGTGRPGELFF
NA	TRBV5-1	TRBJ1-4	TRBD1	TGCGCCAGCAGCAGAGGACAGGGAACTAATGAAAAACTGTTTTTT	CASSRGQGTNEKLFF
NA	TRBV11-2	TRBJ2-7	NA	TGTGCCAGCAGCTTAGTGGGGGGGACAAGGGAGCAGTACTTC	CASSLVGGTREQYF
NA	TRBV15	TRBJ1-6	TRBD1	TGTGCCACCAGCACGGGACAGGGGCCTTCACCCCTCCACTTT	CATSTGQGPSPLHF